This T cell receptor (beta chain) was profiled in a study of cytomegalovirus exposure and HLA in healthy donors. The study's findings and limits: Immune exposure data for these donors was limited to CMV serostatus. A later analysis showed TCR association rates differing by HLA locus, peaking at DRB1 and lowest at HLA-C. A later analysis associated approximately 17,000 TCR beta sequences with HLA alleles at a 0.05 false discovery rate.

Primers included in the PCR were 60 Vbeta and 13 Jbeta primers. In the authors' workflow: Later work found approximately 80 million unique TCR beta chains, with 9 million to 13 million shared. Measured with immunoSEQ multiplex PCR; TCRdb has only the in-frame clones, and not every one. That table gives V, J and clone size, and the DNA gave D and trimming. In the table there are about 140,000 clones, roughly 62% of which are singletons. Germline CDR1 and CDR2: GTSNPN and SVGIG (reference sequence). The CDR3 sequence is 13 residues long. With regard to this clone: Its antigen is as yet unknown.

This sequence was found in a male donor in good health and CMV-seronegative. The chain is built from TRBV30 and TRBJ2-5, with a tentative D call TRBD2 (7 bases). Near its end, the DNA agrees better with TRBJ2-7, so the J call may be wrong. Sequenced sample: PBMCs. DNA for the CDR3: TGTGCCTCATTAGGGGGGGGACTATACGAGCAGTACTTC. Residues: CASLGGGLYEQYF.